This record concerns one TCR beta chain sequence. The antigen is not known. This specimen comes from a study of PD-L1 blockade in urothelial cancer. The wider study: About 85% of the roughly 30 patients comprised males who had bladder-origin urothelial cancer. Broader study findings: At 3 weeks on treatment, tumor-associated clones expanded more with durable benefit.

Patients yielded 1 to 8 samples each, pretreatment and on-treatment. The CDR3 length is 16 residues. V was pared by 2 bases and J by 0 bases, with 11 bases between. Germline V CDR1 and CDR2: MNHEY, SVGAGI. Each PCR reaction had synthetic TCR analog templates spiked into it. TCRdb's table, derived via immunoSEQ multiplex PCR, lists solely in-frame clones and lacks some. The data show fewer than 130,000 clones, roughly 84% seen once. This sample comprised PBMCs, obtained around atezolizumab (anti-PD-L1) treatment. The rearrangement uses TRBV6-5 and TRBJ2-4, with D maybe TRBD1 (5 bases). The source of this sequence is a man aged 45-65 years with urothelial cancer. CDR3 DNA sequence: TGTGCCAGCAGTTACGACAGAGCCTTAGCCAAAAACATTCAGTACTTC. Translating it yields CASSYDRALAKNIQYF.